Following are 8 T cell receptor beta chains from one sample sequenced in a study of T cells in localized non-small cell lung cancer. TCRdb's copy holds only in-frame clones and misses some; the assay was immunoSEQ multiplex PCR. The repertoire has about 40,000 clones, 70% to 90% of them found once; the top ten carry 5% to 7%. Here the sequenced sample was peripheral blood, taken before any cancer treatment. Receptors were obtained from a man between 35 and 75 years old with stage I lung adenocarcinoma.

The CDR3 reads CASSPWLQGPIQYF. DNA of the CDR3: TGTGCCAGCAGCCCCTGGCTTCAGGGGCCCATTCAGTACTTC. This chain connects TRBV5-6 to TRBJ2-4, with TRBD1 as a possible D gene (6 bases). V lost 4 bases and J 9 bases, leaving 17 bases between the germline ends. The CDR3 is 14 residues long. In germline, CDR1 is SGHDT, CDR2 YYEEEE. Drawing the rest from reference TRBV5-6 and TRBJ2-4, the complete variable domain is DAGVTQSPTHLIKTRGQQVTLRCSPKSGHDTVSWYQQALGQGPQFIFQYYEEEERQRGNFPDRFSGHQFPNYSSELNVNALLLGDSALYLCASSPWLQGPIQYFGAGTRLSVL.

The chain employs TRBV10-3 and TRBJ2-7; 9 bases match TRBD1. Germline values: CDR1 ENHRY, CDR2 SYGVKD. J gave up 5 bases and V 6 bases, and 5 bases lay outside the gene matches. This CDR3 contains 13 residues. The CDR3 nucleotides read TGTGCCATCAGCCGAGGGACAGGGAACGAGCAGTACTTC. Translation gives CAISRGTGNEQYF.

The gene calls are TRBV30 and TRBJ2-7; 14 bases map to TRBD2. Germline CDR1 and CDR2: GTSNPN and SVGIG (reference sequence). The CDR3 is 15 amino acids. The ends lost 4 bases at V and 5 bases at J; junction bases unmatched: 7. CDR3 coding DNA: TGTGCCTGGACCGGTAAGGGACTAGCGGGAGACGAGCAGTACTTC. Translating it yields CAWTGKGLAGDEQYF.

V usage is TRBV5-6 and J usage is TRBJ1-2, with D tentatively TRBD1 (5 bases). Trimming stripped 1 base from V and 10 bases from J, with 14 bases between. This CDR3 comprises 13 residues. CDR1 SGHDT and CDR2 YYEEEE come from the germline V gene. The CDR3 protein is CASSLFSQGAYTF. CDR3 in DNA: TGTGCCAGCAGCTTGTTTAGCCAGGGCGCCTACACCTTC.

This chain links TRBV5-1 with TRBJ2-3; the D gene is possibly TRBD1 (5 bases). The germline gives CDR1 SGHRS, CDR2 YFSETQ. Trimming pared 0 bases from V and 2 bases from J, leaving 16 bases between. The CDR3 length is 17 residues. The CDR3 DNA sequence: TGCGCCAGCAGCTTGGGCCCCCAGGGATCTGACACAGATACGCAGTATTTT. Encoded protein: CASSLGPQGSDTDTQYF.

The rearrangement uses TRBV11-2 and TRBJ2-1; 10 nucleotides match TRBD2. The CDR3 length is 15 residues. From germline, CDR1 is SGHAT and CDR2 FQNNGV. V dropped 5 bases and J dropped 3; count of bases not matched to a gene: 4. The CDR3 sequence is CASSRRTSGYNEQFF. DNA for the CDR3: TGTGCCAGCAGCCGTCGGACTAGCGGCTACAATGAGCAGTTCTTC.

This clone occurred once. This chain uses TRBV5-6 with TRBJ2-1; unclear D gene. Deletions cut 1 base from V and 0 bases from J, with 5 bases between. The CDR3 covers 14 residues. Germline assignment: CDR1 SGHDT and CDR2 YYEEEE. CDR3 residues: CASSLYRSYNEQFF. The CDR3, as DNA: TGTGCCAGCAGCTTGTATCGCTCCTACAATGAGCAGTTCTTC.

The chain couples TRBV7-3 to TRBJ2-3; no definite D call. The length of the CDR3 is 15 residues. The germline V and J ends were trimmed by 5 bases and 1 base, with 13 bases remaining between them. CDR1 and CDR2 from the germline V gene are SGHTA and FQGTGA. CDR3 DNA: TGTGCCAGCAGCCCGTTGGGCGGTCGCACAGATACGCAGTATTTT. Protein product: CASSPLGGRTDTQYF.